The clone carrying this T cell receptor (beta chain) was recorded at least ten times. As yet, its antigen is unknown. These data come from a study of T cells in Graves' hyperthyroidism and ophthalmopathy. Notes on the study in general: Most thyroid clonotypes that were expanded above 0.001 also turned up in blood.

Amplification yielded TCR beta CDR3 regions, with RNA transcripts as the source. TCR CDR3 underwent first-round RT-PCR with the HTBI primer set. A single record per CDR3 protein comes from TCRdb applying MiXCR to the multiplex PCR reads. The sample yields roughly 290,000 distinct CDR3 sequences, roughly an eighth seen once. The clonotype comes from a middle-aged woman with Graves' hyperthyroidism. Input material: blood.

This CDR3 is CSAQEWDEQYF. The CDR3, as DNA: TGCAGCGCCCAGGAATGGGACGAGCAGTACTTC. The rearrangement uses TRBV20-1 and TRBJ2-7, with D uncertain. Germline loops: CDR1 DFQATT, CDR2 SNEGSKA (reference sequence). The CDR3 is 11 amino acids.